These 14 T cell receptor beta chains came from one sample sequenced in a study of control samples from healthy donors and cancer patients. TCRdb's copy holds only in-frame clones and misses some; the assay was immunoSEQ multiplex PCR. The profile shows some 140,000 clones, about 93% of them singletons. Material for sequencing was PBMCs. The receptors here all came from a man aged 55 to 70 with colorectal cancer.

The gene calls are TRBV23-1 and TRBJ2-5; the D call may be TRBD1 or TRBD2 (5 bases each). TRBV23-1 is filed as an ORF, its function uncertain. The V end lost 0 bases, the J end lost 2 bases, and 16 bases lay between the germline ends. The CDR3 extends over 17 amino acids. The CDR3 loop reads CASSQSPFDGAQETQYF. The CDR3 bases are TGCGCCAGCAGTCAATCGCCCTTCGACGGGGCGCAAGAGACCCAGTACTTC.

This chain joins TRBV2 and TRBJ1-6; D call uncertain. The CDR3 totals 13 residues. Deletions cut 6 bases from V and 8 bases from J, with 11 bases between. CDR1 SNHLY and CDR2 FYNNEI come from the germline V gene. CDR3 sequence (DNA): TGTGCCAGCAGCCCCTCCTGGGATTCACCCCTCCACTTT. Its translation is CASSPSWDSPLHF.

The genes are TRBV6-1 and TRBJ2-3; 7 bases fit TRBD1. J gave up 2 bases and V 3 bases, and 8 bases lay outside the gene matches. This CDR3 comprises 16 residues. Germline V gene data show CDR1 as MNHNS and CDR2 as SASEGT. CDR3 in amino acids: CASSDRGRGSTDTQYF. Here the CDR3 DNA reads TGTGCCAGCAGTGACCGGGGCAGGGGGTCCACAGATACGCAGTATTTT.

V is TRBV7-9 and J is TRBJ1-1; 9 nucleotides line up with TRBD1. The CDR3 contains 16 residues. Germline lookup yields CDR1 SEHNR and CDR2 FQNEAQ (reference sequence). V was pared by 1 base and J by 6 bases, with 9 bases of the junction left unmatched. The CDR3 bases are TGTGCCAGCAGCTTAGGGAACAGGGGGCCTCGAGCTGAAGCTTTCTTT. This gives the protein CASSLGNRGPRAEAFF.

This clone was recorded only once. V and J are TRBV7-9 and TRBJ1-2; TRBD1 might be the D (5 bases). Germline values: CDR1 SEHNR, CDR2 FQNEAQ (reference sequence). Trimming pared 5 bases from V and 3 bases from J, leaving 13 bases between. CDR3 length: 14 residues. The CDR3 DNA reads TGTGCCAGCAGCCCCTCGACAGCCTACTATGGCTACACCTTC. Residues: CASSPSTAYYGYTF.

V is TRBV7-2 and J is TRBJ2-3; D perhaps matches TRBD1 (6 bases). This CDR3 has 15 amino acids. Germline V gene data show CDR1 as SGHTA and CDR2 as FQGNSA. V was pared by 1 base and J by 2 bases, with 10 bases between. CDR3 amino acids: CASSLVGQYTDTQYF. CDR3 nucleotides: TGTGCCAGCAGCTTAGTCGGACAGTACACAGATACGCAGTATTTT.

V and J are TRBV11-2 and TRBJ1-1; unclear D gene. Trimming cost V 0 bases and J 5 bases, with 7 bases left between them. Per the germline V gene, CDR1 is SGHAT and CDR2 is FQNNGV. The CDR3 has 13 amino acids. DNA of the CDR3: TGTGCCAGCAGCTTAGAAACGGGAACTGAAGCTTTCTTT. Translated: CASSLETGTEAFF.

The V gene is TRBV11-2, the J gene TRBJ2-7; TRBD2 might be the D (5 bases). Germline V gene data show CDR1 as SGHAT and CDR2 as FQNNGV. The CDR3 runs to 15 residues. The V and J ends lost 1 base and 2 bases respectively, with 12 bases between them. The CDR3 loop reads CASSLGPGFAYEQYF. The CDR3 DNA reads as TGTGCCAGCAGCTTAGGTCCGGGATTTGCCTACGAGCAGTACTTC.

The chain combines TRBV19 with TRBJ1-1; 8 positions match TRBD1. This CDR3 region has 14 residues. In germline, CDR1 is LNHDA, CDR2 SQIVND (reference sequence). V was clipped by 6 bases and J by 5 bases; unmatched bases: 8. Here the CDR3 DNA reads TGTGCCAGTAGAGCAGGGGGCCGGCAGACTGAAGCTTTCTTT. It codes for CASRAGGRQTEAFF.

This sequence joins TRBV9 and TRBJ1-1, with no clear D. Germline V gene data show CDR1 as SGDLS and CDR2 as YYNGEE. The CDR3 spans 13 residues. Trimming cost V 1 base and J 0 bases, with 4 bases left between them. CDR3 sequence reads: CASSVRMNTEAFF. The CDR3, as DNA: TGTGCCAGCAGCGTACGCATGAACACTGAAGCTTTCTTT.

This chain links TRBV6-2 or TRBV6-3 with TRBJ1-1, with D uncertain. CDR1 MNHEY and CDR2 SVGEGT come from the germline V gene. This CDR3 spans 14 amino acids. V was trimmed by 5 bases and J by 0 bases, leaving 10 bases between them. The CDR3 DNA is TGTGCCAGCAGTCCACAGATAATGAACACTGAAGCTTTCTTT. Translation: CASSPQIMNTEAFF.

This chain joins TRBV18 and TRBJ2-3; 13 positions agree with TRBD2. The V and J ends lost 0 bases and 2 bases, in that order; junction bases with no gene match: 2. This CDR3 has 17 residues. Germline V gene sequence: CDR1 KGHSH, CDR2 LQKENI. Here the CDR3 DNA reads TGTGCCAGCTCACCACCGACTAGCGGGGGGCCCACAGATACGCAGTATTTT. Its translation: CASSPPTSGGPTDTQYF.

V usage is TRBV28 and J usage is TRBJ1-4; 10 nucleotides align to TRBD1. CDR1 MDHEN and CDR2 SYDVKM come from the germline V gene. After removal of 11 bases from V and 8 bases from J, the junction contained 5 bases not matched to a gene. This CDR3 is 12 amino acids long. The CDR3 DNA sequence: TGTGCCTTGGGACAGGGGAGAGAAAAACTGTTTTTT. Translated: CALGQGREKLFF. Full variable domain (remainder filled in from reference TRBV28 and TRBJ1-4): DVKVTQSSRYLVKRTGEKVFLECVQDMDHENMFWYRQDPGLGLRLIYFSYDVKMKEKGDIPEGYSVSREKKERFSLILESASTNQTSMYLCALGQGREKLFFGSGTQLSVL.

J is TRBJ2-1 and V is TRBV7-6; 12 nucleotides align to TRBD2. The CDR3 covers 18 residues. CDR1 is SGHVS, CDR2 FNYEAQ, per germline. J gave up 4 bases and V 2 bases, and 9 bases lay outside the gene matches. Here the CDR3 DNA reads TGTGCCAGCAGCTTATTGGGACCCACTAGCGGGGGGTACAATGAGCAGTTCTTC. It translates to CASSLLGPTSGGYNEQFF.